This TCR beta chain came from a study of naive and memory T cell subsets. A UMI-containing oligonucleotide was joined by 3' ligation to the TCR cDNA template. Unsorted total RNA, about 1 to 1000 ng, was DNase treated before reverse transcription. Ligated cDNA underwent four rounds of PCR with nested alpha and beta constant region primers and SP2. Via MiXCR, TCRdb re-called the UMI-ligation and nested PCR reads, giving one row per CDR3 protein. The sample lists some 700 distinct CDR3 sequences; approximately 5% were seen once. This clonotype is medium-sized (0.01 to 0.1%) by share. The CDR3 loop spans 16 amino acids. The ends were cut back, 3 bases at V and 1 base at J, with 16 bases in the middle. CDR1 SGHTA and CDR2 FQGNSA come from the germline V gene.

This clonotype was sampled from an adult in good health. The rearrangement links TRBV7-2 to TRBJ2-7; D not resolved. The starting material was skin, obtained from a tuberculin skin test site or a saline-injected site (not recorded which). As DNA, the CDR3 is TGTGCCAGCAGCTTTTTCTCGCTAGAGAATTCCTACGAGCAGTACTTC. Protein: CASSFFSLENSYEQYF.